This T cell receptor beta chain was retrieved from a study of radiotherapy plus CTLA-4 blockade in lung cancer. The count of this clone is one. V shed 0 bases and J 7 bases; nucleotides not matched to a gene: 7. Germline CDR1 and CDR2: SGHRS and YFSETQ. The CDR3 is made up of 16 amino acids. Measured with immunoSEQ multiplex PCR; TCRdb has only the in-frame clones, and not every one. The sample records some 64,000 clones, 70% to 85% being singletons. Sample: peripheral blood, taken from a patient treated with radiotherapy plus ipilimumab. This TCR came from a human donor with non-small cell lung cancer who had a complete response to radiotherapy plus ipilimumab. J is TRBJ2-1 and V is TRBV5-1; 10 bases map to TRBD2. The CDR3 loop reads CASSLGSSGSGNEQFF. The DNA of the CDR3 is TGCGCCAGCAGCTTGGGGTCTAGCGGGAGTGGAAATGAGCAGTTCTTC.